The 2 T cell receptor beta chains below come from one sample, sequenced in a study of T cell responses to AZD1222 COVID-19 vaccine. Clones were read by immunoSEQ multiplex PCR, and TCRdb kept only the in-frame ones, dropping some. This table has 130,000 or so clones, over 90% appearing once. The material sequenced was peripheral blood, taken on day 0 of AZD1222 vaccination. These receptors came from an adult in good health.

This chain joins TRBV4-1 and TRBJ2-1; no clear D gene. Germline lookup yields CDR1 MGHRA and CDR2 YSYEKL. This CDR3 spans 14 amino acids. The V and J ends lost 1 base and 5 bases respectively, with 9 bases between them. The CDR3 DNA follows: TGCGCCAGCAGCCAAGTTCCCCGGAACAATGAGCAGTTCTTC. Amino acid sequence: CASSQVPRNNEQFF.

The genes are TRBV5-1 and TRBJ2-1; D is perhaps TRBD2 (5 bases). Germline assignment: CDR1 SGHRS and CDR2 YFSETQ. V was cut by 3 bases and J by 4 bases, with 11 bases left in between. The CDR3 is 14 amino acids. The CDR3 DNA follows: TGCGCCAGCAGCTCCGTAGCGAATTACAATGAGCAGTTCTTC. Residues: CASSSVANYNEQFF.